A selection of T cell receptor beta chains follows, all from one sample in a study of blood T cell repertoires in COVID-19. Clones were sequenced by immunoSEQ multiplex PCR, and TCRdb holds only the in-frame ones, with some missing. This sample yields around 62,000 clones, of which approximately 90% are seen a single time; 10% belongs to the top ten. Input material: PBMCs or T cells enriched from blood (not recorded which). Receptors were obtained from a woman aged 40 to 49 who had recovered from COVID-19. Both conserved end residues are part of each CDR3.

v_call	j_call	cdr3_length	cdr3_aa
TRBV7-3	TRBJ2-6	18	CASSPISEGWPGANVLTF
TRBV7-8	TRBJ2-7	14	CASSLVRGSYEQYF
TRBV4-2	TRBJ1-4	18	CASSQDFFGTGGQEKLFF
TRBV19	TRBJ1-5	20	CASTHPRHPTDSLSNQPQHF
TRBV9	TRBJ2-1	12	CASSVAPQEQFF
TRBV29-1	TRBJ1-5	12	CSVGGDRIPQHF
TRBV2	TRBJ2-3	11	CATGERGTQYF
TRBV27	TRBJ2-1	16	CASSRPGGGSYNEQFF
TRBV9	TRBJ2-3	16	CASSEAERGSTDTQYF
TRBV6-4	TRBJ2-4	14	CASRKRDRGNIQYF
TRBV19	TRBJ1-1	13	CASSGQLNTEAFF
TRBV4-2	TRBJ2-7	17	CASSQGRQGQSSYEQYF
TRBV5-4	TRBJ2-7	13	CASSTGQLYEQYF
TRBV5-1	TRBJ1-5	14	CASSPRGDNQPQHF
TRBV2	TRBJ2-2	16	CASSEAGGRVTGELFF
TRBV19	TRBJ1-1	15	CASSTTGGAYTEAFF
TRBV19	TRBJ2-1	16	CASSIGQGARYNEQFF
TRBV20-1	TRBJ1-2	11	CSGYSNYGYTF
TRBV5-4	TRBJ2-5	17	CASSFPTSGGPGETQYF
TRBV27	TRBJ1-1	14	CASSHRQGGTEAFF
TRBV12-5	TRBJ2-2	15	CASALGGFDTGELFF
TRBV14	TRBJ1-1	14	CASSQGRANTEAFF
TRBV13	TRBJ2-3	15	CASGSGTGGPDTQYF
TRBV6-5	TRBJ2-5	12	CASSGDQETQYF
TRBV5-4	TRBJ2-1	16	CASSVRAGGIYNEQFF
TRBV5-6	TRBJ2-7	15	CASSRLAGGTYEQYF
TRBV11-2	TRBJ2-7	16	CASSLLGTGVFYEQYF